What follows are 3 T cell receptor beta chains derived from one specimen sequenced in a study of T cells in localized non-small cell lung cancer. Clones were sequenced by immunoSEQ multiplex PCR, and TCRdb holds only the in-frame ones, with some missing. The sample consists of roughly 30,000 clones, 85% to 90% of them appearing once. Sequenced material: peripheral blood, taken before any cancer treatment. The receptors come from a woman between 35 and 70 years old with stage I lung adenocarcinoma.

This clone was seen only a few times. This sample includes further DNA sequences coding for the same CDR3. The chain combines TRBV6-1 with TRBJ1-6; possibly TRBD1 for D (5 bases). V dropped 3 bases and J dropped 1 base, with 13 bases sitting between them. Germline loops: CDR1 MNHNS, CDR2 SASEGT. The CDR3 is made up of 17 amino acids. Here the CDR3 reads CASSEGRGRSYNSPLHF. CDR3 bases: TGTGCCAGCAGTGAGGGTAGGGGACGTTCCTATAATTCACCCCTCCACTTT.

This clone was recorded only once. The genes are TRBV9 and TRBJ1-5; D is perhaps TRBD1 (5 bases). Germline V lookup: CDR1 SGDLS, CDR2 YYNGEE. Trimming took off 10 bases at V and 4 bases at J, with 6 bases between the two ends. This CDR3 spans 10 amino acids. The CDR3 bases are TGTGCCGGGGGAAATCAGCCCCAGCATTTT. Protein sequence: CAGGNQPQHF.

The J gene is TRBJ2-7, the V gene TRBV7-2; no reliable D call. CDR1 is SGHTA and CDR2 is FQGNSA in the germline V gene. This CDR3 has 14 residues. Between the trimmed V and J ends, which lost 1 base and 0 bases, there was a span of 7 bases. The CDR3 coding sequence is TGTGCCAGCAGCTTAGGCCCAGGCTCCTACGAGCAGTACTTC. This translates into CASSLGPGSYEQYF. Looking up the rest from reference TRBV7-2 and TRBJ2-7 gives the full variable domain: GAGVSQSPSNKVTEKGKDVELRCDPISGHTALYWYRQSLGQGLEFLIYFQGNSAPDKSGLPSDRFSAERTGGSVSTLTIQRTQQEDSAVYLCASSLGPGSYEQYFGPGTRLTVT.